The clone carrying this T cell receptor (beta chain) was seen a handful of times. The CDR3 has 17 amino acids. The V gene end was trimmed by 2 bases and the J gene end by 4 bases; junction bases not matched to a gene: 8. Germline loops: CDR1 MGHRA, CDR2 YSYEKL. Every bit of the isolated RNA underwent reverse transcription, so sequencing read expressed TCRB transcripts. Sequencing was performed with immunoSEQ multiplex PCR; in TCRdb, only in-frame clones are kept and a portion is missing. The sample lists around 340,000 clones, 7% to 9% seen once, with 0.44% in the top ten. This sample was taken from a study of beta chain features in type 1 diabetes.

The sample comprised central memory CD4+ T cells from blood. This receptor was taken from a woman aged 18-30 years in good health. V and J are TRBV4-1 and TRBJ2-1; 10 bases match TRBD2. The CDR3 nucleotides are TGCGCCAGCAGCCAACAATTTACTAGCGGGACTTACAATGAGCAGTTCTTC. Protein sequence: CASSQQFTSGTYNEQFF.